The clone carrying this T cell receptor (beta chain) was detected only a few times. Its antigen is currently unknown. Uncontrolled infection, other autoimmune disease, pregnancy or lactation excluded patients. The authors obtained PBMCs from over 8 ml of fresh peripheral blood. The entry originates in a study of T cells in Graves' hyperthyroidism and ophthalmopathy. General study results and limits: The majority of expanded thyroid clonotypes above 0.001 also appeared in blood.

There were TCR beta CDR3 regions amplified from RNA transcripts. HTBI primers were used for first-round RT-PCR of the TCR CDR3. MiXCR was run by TCRdb on the multiplex PCR reads, yielding one entry per CDR3 protein. The data hold 620,000 or so distinct CDR3 sequences, with 13% to 15% observed a single time. J lost 4 bases, V lost 4 bases, and 1 base had no gene match. Germline V lookup: CDR1 SGHKS, CDR2 YYEKEE (reference sequence). CDR3 length: 13 amino acids. Sequencing was performed on blood. This receptor was obtained from a woman aged 45-59 years with Graves' ophthalmopathy. The genes are TRBV5-5 and TRBJ1-1; the match to TRBD1 covers 10 bases. CDR3 DNA sequence: TGTGCCAGCAGCGGACAGGGGGGCACTGAAGCTTTCTTT. Its protein is CASSGQGGTEAFF.